Presented here are 25 T cell receptor beta chains from one specimen sequenced in a study of Tregs in tolerant kidney transplant recipients. Data came from immunoSEQ multiplex PCR; TCRdb stores just in-frame clones and leaves some out. The sample lists 200,000 to 300,000 clones; more than 65% were seen once. The source material was CD4+ T cells from blood. These receptors were obtained from a human donor in good health.

This rearrangement joins TRBV6-4 to TRBJ2-3, with unresolved D. Germline loops: CDR1 MRHNA, CDR2 SNTAGT. The CDR3 extends over 15 amino acids. Trimming took 2 bases from V and 0 from J, leaving 9 bases between them. The CDR3 here is CASSDGRTSTDTQYF. DNA for the CDR3: TGTGCCAGCAGTGACGGACGTACTAGCACAGATACGCAGTATTTT.

The table lists this clone with a few counts. CDR3 region: CASRTTGTPNQPQHF. In nucleotides, the CDR3 is TGTGCCAGCAGAACGACAGGGACTCCTAATCAGCCCCAGCATTTT. The chain couples TRBV28 to TRBJ1-5; 7 bases agree with TRBD1. Trimming cost V 6 bases and J 4 bases; bases outside gene matches: 9. CDR1 is MDHEN, CDR2 SYDVKM, per germline. The CDR3 loop spans 15 amino acids.

This clone came up a few times. The chain joins TRBV9 to TRBJ2-5; the D gene is possibly TRBD2 (6 bases). Germline values: CDR1 SGDLS, CDR2 YYNGEE. The V gene lost 4 bases and the J gene lost 7 bases, with 20 bases spanning the gap. The CDR3 loop spans 15 amino acids. CDR3 DNA: TGTGCCAGCAGCTCCCGGGTCGGGGGAGTTGGGACCCAGTACTTC. It codes for CASSSRVGGVGTQYF.

The chain uses TRBV6-5 and TRBJ1-2; 7 bases are shared with TRBD1. V lost 3 bases and J lost 2; bases outside the gene matches: 3. This CDR3 is 14 amino acids long. Germline assignment: CDR1 MNHEY and CDR2 SVGAGI. The CDR3 loop is CASSYGQANYGYTF. CDR3 sequence (DNA): TGTGCCAGCAGTTATGGACAGGCGAACTATGGCTACACCTTC.

This clone came up once. The chain employs TRBV27 and TRBJ2-7, with 11 nucleotides matching TRBD1. The V segment lost 3 bases and the J segment 2 bases; nucleotides outside the gene matches: 3. The CDR3 consists of 15 residues. The germline V gene encodes CDR1 MNHEY and CDR2 SMNVEV (reference sequence). CDR3 DNA: TGTGCCAGCAGTTTGGGACAGGGGGTAACCTACGAGCAGTACTTC. This translates into CASSLGQGVTYEQYF.

The V call is TRBV6-6, the J call TRBJ1-1; 7 nucleotides agree with TRBD1. Germline-derived CDR1 and CDR2 are MNHNY and SVGAGI (reference sequence). V was clipped by 2 bases and J by 10 bases; unmatched bases: 13. The CDR3 has 15 amino acids. The CDR3 sequence: CASSYETGARGGAFF. The CDR3 nucleotides read TGTGCCAGCAGTTACGAAACAGGGGCCCGGGGAGGAGCTTTCTTT.

J is TRBJ2-3 and V is TRBV4-1; unclear D gene. The CDR3 has 15 residues. The V end lost 4 bases, the J end lost 3 bases, and 14 bases lay between the germline ends. CDR1 is MGHRA, CDR2 YSYEKL, per germline. CDR3 loop: CASSRRASETDTQYF. In DNA, the CDR3 is TGCGCCAGCAGCCGCCGGGCCTCCGAGACAGATACGCAGTATTTT.

CDR3 sequence reads: CASSLGGDSSYEQYF. The CDR3 DNA follows: TGTGCCAGCAGTTTAGGGGGGGATAGCTCCTACGAGCAGTACTTC. V gene TRBV28 combines with J gene TRBJ2-7; 7 bases line up with TRBD2. Germline trimming cut 2 bases from V and 0 bases from J; bases unmatched to any gene: 4. Per the germline V gene, CDR1 is MDHEN and CDR2 is SYDVKM. CDR3 size: 15 residues. Full variable domain (missing parts from reference TRBV28 and TRBJ2-7): DVKVTQSSRYLVKRTGEKVFLECVQDMDHENMFWYRQDPGLGLRLIYFSYDVKMKEKGDIPEGYSVSREKKERFSLILESASTNQTSMYLCASSLGGDSSYEQYFGPGTRLTVT.

This clone came up a few times. The chain employs TRBV4-2 and TRBJ1-5; 7 positions match TRBD1. Germline-derived CDR1 and CDR2 are LGHNA and YNFKEQ. The CDR3 totals 16 residues. V gave up 0 bases and J gave up 7 bases; unmatched junction bases: 9. The CDR3 nucleotides are TGTGCCAGCAGCCAAGACTCCTTCTCAGGGGGACAGCCCCAGCATTTT. Translated, it gives CASSQDSFSGGQPQHF.

V usage is TRBV6-1 and J usage is TRBJ2-1; the D gene is possibly TRBD1 (6 bases). The CDR3 length is 14 residues. V dropped 8 bases and J dropped 1 base, with 12 bases sitting between them. Looked up from germline, CDR1 is MNHNS and CDR2 is SASEGT. The CDR3 sequence: CASYFRGSYNEQFF. CDR3 in DNA: TGTGCCAGCTACTTCAGGGGTTCCTACAATGAGCAGTTCTTC.

The chain has TRBV30 and TRBJ1-1; D gene uncertain. The CDR3 length is 13 residues. Germline-derived CDR1 and CDR2 are GTSNPN and SVGIG (reference sequence). Trimming pared 2 bases from V and 0 bases from J, leaving 7 bases between. The CDR3 DNA reads as TGTGCCTGGAGTAAGTACATGAACACTGAAGCTTTCTTT. Translation: CAWSKYMNTEAFF. The full variable domain, its missing parts supplied by reference TRBV30 and TRBJ1-1, is SQTIHQWPATLVQPVGSPLSLECTVEGTSNPNLYWYRQAAGRGLQLLFYSVGIGQISSEVPQNLSASRPQDRQFILSSKKLLLSDSGFYLCAWSKYMNTEAFFGQGTRLTVV.

The chain joins TRBV9 to TRBJ2-3; D is perhaps TRBD2 (6 bases). Trimming cost V 1 base and J 2 bases, with 23 bases left between them. The CDR3 runs 19 residues. Germline V lookup: CDR1 SGDLS, CDR2 YYNGEE. CDR3 sequence: CASSVTRRDGVRDTDTQYF. The CDR3 nucleotides are TGTGCCAGCAGCGTAACGAGGCGGGATGGGGTCCGGGACACAGATACGCAGTATTTT.

The chain carries TRBV5-1 and TRBJ2-2; weak D call: TRBD2 (6 bases). Germline CDR1 reads SGHRS; CDR2 reads YFSETQ. The CDR3 has 15 amino acids. V dropped 5 bases and J dropped 2 bases, with 13 bases sitting between them. Here the CDR3 reads CASSRIAANTGELFF. In nucleotides, the CDR3 is TGCGCCAGCAGTAGGATAGCGGCAAACACCGGGGAGCTGTTTTTT.

The chain carries TRBV2 and TRBJ1-3; possible D gene TRBD1, 5 bases. The CDR3 extends over 12 amino acids. V was shortened by 8 bases and J by 2 bases, with 7 bases between the two germline ends. Germline assignment: CDR1 SNHLY and CDR2 FYNNEI. The CDR3 nucleotides read TGTGCCAGCGGCAGGGCTGGAAACACCATATATTTT. It yields the protein CASGRAGNTIYF.

Regarding this clone: The identical CDR3 is also encoded by other nucleotide sequences in the sample. CDR3 sequence reads: CASSGQGQGRGMNTEAFF. CDR3 bases: TGCGCCAGCAGCGGCCAAGGACAGGGGCGGGGGATGAACACTGAAGCTTTCTTT. V gene TRBV5-1 combines with J gene TRBJ1-1, with TRBD1 matching 9 bases. The germline V gene has CDR1 SGHRS and CDR2 YFSETQ. Trimming at V came to 4 bases and at J to 0 bases, leaving 13 bases not matched to a gene. The CDR3 has 18 residues.

The V and J genes are TRBV7-9 and TRBJ1-4, with TRBD1 matching over 10 bases. The V segment lost 4 bases and the J segment 8 bases; nucleotides outside the gene matches: 13. There are 17 residues in the CDR3. Germline CDR1 and CDR2: SEHNR and FQNEAQ (reference sequence). CDR3 in amino acids: CASSSPVGDRGLEKLFF. In nucleotides, the CDR3 is TGTGCCAGCAGCTCACCCGTGGGGGACAGGGGCCTGGAAAAACTGTTTTTT.

This sequence joins TRBV5-5 and TRBJ2-6; weak D call: TRBD1 (5 bases). Trimming shortened V by 2 bases and J by 1 base, and 16 bases separated the two germline ends. The length of the CDR3 is 18 residues. Germline values: CDR1 SGHKS, CDR2 YYEKEE (reference sequence). CDR3 residues: CASSFRRVLTSGANVLTF. CDR3 DNA sequence: TGTGCCAGCAGCTTTCGCAGGGTACTTACTTCTGGGGCCAACGTCCTGACTTTC.

This rearrangement joins TRBV9 to TRBJ2-3; the D call may be TRBD1 or TRBD2 (5 bases each). The CDR3 has 16 amino acids. With 4 bases removed from V and 2 bases from J, the gap between germline ends came to 17 bases. Germline V gene lookup returns CDR1 SGDLS and CDR2 YYNGEE. The CDR3 protein is CASSKGDVLPTDTQYF. The CDR3 coding sequence is TGTGCCAGCAGCAAAGGGGACGTTTTACCCACAGATACGCAGTATTTT.

The chain couples TRBV29-1 to TRBJ1-2; maybe TRBD1 (5 bases). CDR1 and CDR2 (germline): SQVTM, ANQGSEA. The CDR3 length is 12 residues. Trimming left V 7 bases short and J 4 bases short, with 13 bases between. CDR3 DNA: TGCAGCGAGGGAGGGGCCGGCTATGGCTACACCTTC. Protein product: CSEGGAGYGYTF.

The chain has TRBV5-1 and TRBJ2-1; 7 bases align to TRBD1. The CDR3 consists of 13 residues. V trimming: 5 bases; J trimming: 9 bases; junction bases outside the gene matches: 8. Germline values: CDR1 SGHRS, CDR2 YFSETQ. The CDR3 here is CASRGQGDGEQFF. The CDR3 DNA reads as TGCGCCAGCAGGGGCCAGGGGGACGGTGAGCAGTTCTTC.

The J gene is TRBJ2-5, the V gene TRBV7-9; 8 bases are a match to TRBD2. The CDR3 consists of 14 residues. Germline CDR1 SEHNR, CDR2 FQNEAQ (reference sequence). V lost 6 bases to trimming and J lost 5 bases; unmatched junction nucleotides: 8. The CDR3 region is CASSYWGGRETQYF. CDR3 in DNA: TGTGCCAGCAGTTACTGGGGCGGGAGGGAGACCCAGTACTTC.

V gene TRBV18 combines with J gene TRBJ2-1; possible D gene TRBD1, 6 bases. Germline values: CDR1 KGHSH, CDR2 LQKENI. The CDR3 consists of 13 residues. V gave up 3 bases and J gave up 9 bases, with 12 bases separating them. Here the CDR3 reads CASSPNRDSEQFF. The DNA for the CDR3 is TGTGCCAGCTCACCGAACAGGGATAGTGAGCAGTTCTTC. Full variable domain (missing parts from reference TRBV18 and TRBJ2-1): NAGVMQNPRHLVRRRGQEARLRCSPMKGHSHVYWYRQLPEEGLKFMVYLQKENIIDESGMPKERFSAEFPKEGPSILRIQQVVRGDSAAYFCASSPNRDSEQFFGPGTRLTVL.

A word on this clone: The same CDR3 is also encoded by other DNA sequences in this sample. The rearrangement uses TRBV18 and TRBJ2-7; D may be TRBD1 or TRBD2 (5 bases each). V gave up 4 bases and J gave up 2 bases, with 9 bases separating them. Germline V gives CDR1 KGHSH, CDR2 LQKENI. The CDR3 consists of 13 residues. The CDR3, as DNA: TGTGCCAGCTCACTAACGGGGCCCTACGAGCAGTACTTC. Translating it yields CASSLTGPYEQYF.

CDR3 sequence: CASSLRGDNNEQFF. The CDR3 DNA reads TGCGCCAGCAGCTTGAGAGGGGATAACAATGAGCAGTTCTTC. The chain joins TRBV5-1 to TRBJ2-1; either TRBD1 or TRBD2 may supply D (5 bases each). V lost 1 base, J lost 5 bases, and 10 bases lay in between. The length of the CDR3 is 14 residues. The germline gives CDR1 SGHRS, CDR2 YFSETQ.

On this clone: The same CDR3 is also encoded by other DNA sequences in this sample. The V gene is TRBV6-5, the J gene TRBJ2-2, with D hard to call. The V and J ends lost 0 bases and 5 bases respectively, with 4 bases between them. The CDR3 consists of 13 residues. The germline gives CDR1 MNHEY, CDR2 SVGAGI. The DNA of the CDR3 is TGTGCCAGCAGTTACTCTCGGACCGGGGAGCTGTTTTTT. This gives the protein CASSYSRTGELFF.